These 20 T cell receptor beta chains came from one sample sequenced in a study of a mutant IDH1 vaccine in newly diagnosed glioma. Here immunoSEQ multiplex PCR was the method, and the copy in TCRdb shows in-frame clones only, minus some. The profile shows 30,000 to 45,000 clones, about 84% of them singletons. These receptors lack a known antigen. Sample time point: week 5, during vaccination. Alongside topical imiquimod, each dose of vaccine comprised 300 ug of mutant IDH1 20-mer peptide. Sequencing used PBMCs, obtained from a glioma patient whose treatment included an IDH1 peptide vaccine. All receptors come from a man aged 40-50 years with glioma.

J is TRBJ2-1 and V is TRBV5-1; tentative D call: TRBD2 (7 bases). The CDR3 consists of 15 residues. V gave up 4 bases and J gave up 4 bases, with 15 bases separating them. The germline V gene has CDR1 SGHRS and CDR2 YFSETQ. The DNA of the CDR3 is TGCGCCAGCAGCAGGGCGGAGGGGGGGTACAATGAGCAGTTCTTC. Amino acid sequence: CASSRAEGGYNEQFF.

The rearrangement joins TRBV5-1 to TRBJ1-1; TRBD1 might be the D (5 bases). Germline lookup yields CDR1 SGHRS and CDR2 YFSETQ. This CDR3 has 12 residues. Trimming took off 4 bases at V and 5 bases at J, with 9 bases between the two ends. CDR3 loop: CASSQGETEAFF. For the CDR3, the DNA is TGCGCCAGCAGCCAAGGGGAGACTGAAGCTTTCTTT. Using reference TRBV5-1 and TRBJ1-1 for the parts outside the CDR3, the full variable domain is KAGVTQTPRYLIKTRGQQVTLSCSPISGHRSVSWYQQTPGQGLQFLFEYFSETQRNKGNFPGRFSGRQFSNSRSEMNVSTLELGDSALYLCASSQGETEAFFGQGTRLTVV.

V is TRBV19 and J is TRBJ2-5; TRBD1 might be the D (6 bases). CDR1 LNHDA and CDR2 SQIVND come from the germline V gene (reference sequence). The CDR3 loop spans 16 amino acids. With 5 bases removed from V and 4 bases from J, the gap between germline ends came to 20 bases. CDR3 residues: CASSARGGKGVETQYF. The CDR3 DNA is TGTGCCAGTAGTGCCCGGGGTGGCAAGGGGGTAGAGACCCAGTACTTC.

V and J are TRBV11-2 and TRBJ2-5, with a tentative D call TRBD1 (6 bases). Trimming cost V 5 bases and J 1 base, with 11 bases left between them. CDR1 is SGHAT and CDR2 is FQNNGV in the germline V gene. The CDR3 consists of 14 residues. DNA for the CDR3: TGTGCCAGCAGCCGAGGACAGCCCCAAGAGACCCAGTACTTC. This codes for CASSRGQPQETQYF. The full variable domain, its missing parts supplied by reference TRBV11-2 and TRBJ2-5, is EAGVAQSPRYKIIEKRQSVAFWCNPISGHATLYWYQQILGQGPKLLIQFQNNGVVDDSQLPKDRFSAERLKGVDSTLKIQPAKLEDSAVYLCASSRGQPQETQYFGPGTRLLVL.

This rearrangement joins TRBV29-1 to TRBJ2-2; D might be TRBD2 (6 bases). V shed 4 bases and J shed 4 bases, with 13 bases lying between them. Germline loops: CDR1 SQVTM, CDR2 ANQGSEA. The CDR3 runs 14 residues. The CDR3 DNA reads as TGCAGCGTTGGGTGGCGGGGCGGCACCGGGGAGCTGTTTTTT. It translates to CSVGWRGGTGELFF.

The CDR3 sequence is CASSLTGVVGGELFF. The CDR3 DNA reads as TGTGCCAGCAGCCTAACAGGGGTCGTTGGCGGGGAGCTGTTTTTT. J is TRBJ2-2 and V is TRBV6-5; 7 nucleotides match TRBD1. Germline V gene data show CDR1 as MNHEY and CDR2 as SVGAGI. The CDR3 totals 15 residues. Germline trimming cut 6 bases from V and 7 bases from J; bases unmatched to any gene: 11.

The gene calls are TRBV10-1 and TRBJ1-1; D is ambiguous. This CDR3 comprises 14 residues. With 2 bases removed from V and 11 bases from J, the gap between germline ends came to 18 bases. Germline CDR1 is WNHNN and CDR2 is SYGVQD (reference sequence). The CDR3 region is CASSESRVRSRAFF. CDR3 sequence (DNA): TGCGCCAGCAGTGAGAGTAGGGTAAGGTCTCGGGCTTTCTTT.

The rearrangement uses TRBV5-1 and TRBJ2-1; D gene uncertain. V lost 0 bases and J 7 bases, leaving 11 bases between the germline ends. Germline V gene lookup returns CDR1 SGHRS and CDR2 YFSETQ. The CDR3 spans 14 residues. The CDR3 nucleotides read TGCGCCAGCAGCTTGGCCGGGCTACTTAATGAGCAGTTCTTC. Protein sequence: CASSLAGLLNEQFF. The variable domain in full, with the rest retrieved from reference TRBV5-1 and TRBJ2-1, is KAGVTQTPRYLIKTRGQQVTLSCSPISGHRSVSWYQQTPGQGLQFLFEYFSETQRNKGNFPGRFSGRQFSNSRSEMNVSTLELGDSALYLCASSLAGLLNEQFFGPGTRLTVL.

This chain links TRBV7-9 with TRBJ1-6; D not certain. The germline V and J ends were trimmed by 4 bases and 5 bases, with 9 bases remaining between them. The CDR3 totals 14 residues. Germline values: CDR1 SEHNR, CDR2 FQNEAQ (reference sequence). Here the CDR3 DNA reads TGTGCCAGCAGCTCCTACACTGATAATTCACCCCTCCACTTT. Translation: CASSSYTDNSPLHF.

This clone was detected only a few times. The rearrangement uses TRBV7-9 and TRBJ1-1, with no clear D. Germline CDR1 is SEHNR and CDR2 is FQNEAQ (reference sequence). Trimming pared 5 bases from V and 6 bases from J, leaving 16 bases between. This CDR3 is built from 14 residues. CDR3 protein: CASSVTPKRAEAFF. The CDR3 DNA sequence: TGTGCCAGCAGCGTCACGCCAAAAAGGGCTGAAGCTTTCTTT.

V gene TRBV6-5 combines with J gene TRBJ2-2, with D hard to call. With 4 bases removed from V and 3 bases from J, the gap between germline ends came to 15 bases. Germline-derived CDR1 and CDR2 are MNHEY and SVGAGI. CDR3 size: 16 residues. The CDR3 region has the DNA TGTGCCAGCAGTTTATTCTATTCCCGTCACACCGGGGAGCTGTTTTTT. Translated: CASSLFYSRHTGELFF.

The V call is TRBV19, the J call TRBJ1-5; D possibly corresponds to TRBD1 (5 bases). Germline V CDR1 and CDR2: LNHDA, SQIVND (reference sequence). V shed 3 bases and J shed 7 bases, with 10 bases lying between them. The CDR3 covers 13 residues. The CDR3 DNA reads TGTGCCAGTAGTATCCAGGGTGAACAGCCCCAGCATTTT. Protein product: CASSIQGEQPQHF.

This sequence joins TRBV5-1 and TRBJ1-4; 8 bases agree with TRBD1. The germline V gene has CDR1 SGHRS and CDR2 YFSETQ. V was clipped by 4 bases and J by 7 bases; unmatched bases: 6. The CDR3 consists of 14 residues. The CDR3 DNA reads as TGCGCCAGCAGCCCAGGGGGCGGCGGTGAAAAACTGTTTTTT. Translation gives CASSPGGGGEKLFF.

The rearrangement links TRBV25-1 to TRBJ2-2; D may correspond to TRBD1 or TRBD2 (6 bases each). The germline V gene encodes CDR1 MGHDK and CDR2 SYGVNS. V shed 8 bases and J shed 6 bases, with 10 bases lying between them. CDR3 length: 12 residues. CDR3 DNA sequence: TGTGCCAGCGGAGGGGGGTCCGGGGAGCTGTTTTTT. This encodes CASGGGSGELFF.

This clone was counted between two and nine times. The rearrangement joins TRBV7-8 to TRBJ2-7, with D perhaps matching TRBD2 (5 bases). The CDR3 totals 14 residues. In germline, CDR1 is SGHVS, CDR2 FQNEAQ. The germline V and J ends were trimmed by 1 base and 3 bases, with 10 bases remaining between them. CDR3 region: CASSLVTGNYEQYF. CDR3 bases: TGTGCCAGCAGCTTAGTTACGGGGAACTACGAGCAGTACTTC.

This chain uses TRBV10-1 with TRBJ2-1; D gene unclear. From germline, CDR1 is WNHNN and CDR2 SYGVQD (reference sequence). The CDR3 consists of 14 residues. Trimming pared 7 bases from V and 0 bases from J, leaving 10 bases between. The CDR3 loop is CASNIRSSYNEQFF. The DNA for the CDR3 is TGCGCCAGCAATATTAGAAGCTCCTACAATGAGCAGTTCTTC.

This chain links TRBV6-5 with TRBJ2-7, with 8 bases identical to TRBD1. Unmatched junction bases numbered 9, after V lost 7 bases and J lost 1 base. The CDR3 runs to 15 residues. CDR1 is MNHEY and CDR2 is SVGAGI in the germline V gene. Written as DNA, the CDR3 is TGTGCCAGCACCCCAAACAGGGGGATGTCCTACGAGCAGTACTTC. It yields the protein CASTPNRGMSYEQYF.

J is TRBJ1-1 and V is TRBV6-5; no reliable D call. Trimming shortened V by 9 bases and J by 3 bases, and 14 bases separated the two germline ends. Per the germline V gene, CDR1 is MNHEY and CDR2 is SVGAGI. The length of the CDR3 is 13 residues. The CDR3 sequence is CASLSDGYTEAFF. CDR3 nucleotide sequence: TGTGCCAGTTTATCGGACGGATACACTGAAGCTTTCTTT.

In this sample, this clone turned up a few times. The chain is built from TRBV13 and TRBJ2-5; possible D gene TRBD1, 6 bases. The length of the CDR3 is 14 residues. CDR1 is PRHDT, CDR2 FYEKMQ, per germline (reference sequence). The V and J ends lost 5 bases and 4 bases respectively, with 14 bases between them. This chain's CDR3 is CASSPQGSAETQYF. The DNA for the CDR3 is TGTGCCAGCAGCCCGCAGGGGAGCGCAGAGACCCAGTACTTC.

V usage is TRBV2 and J usage is TRBJ2-3, with D perhaps matching TRBD1 (6 bases). V gave up 5 bases and J gave up 0 bases, with 12 bases separating them. Germline V CDR1 and CDR2: SNHLY, FYNNEI. The CDR3 loop spans 15 amino acids. DNA of the CDR3: TGTGCCAGCAGTCCCCAGGGGATAAGCACAGATACGCAGTATTTT. Protein sequence: CASSPQGISTDTQYF.